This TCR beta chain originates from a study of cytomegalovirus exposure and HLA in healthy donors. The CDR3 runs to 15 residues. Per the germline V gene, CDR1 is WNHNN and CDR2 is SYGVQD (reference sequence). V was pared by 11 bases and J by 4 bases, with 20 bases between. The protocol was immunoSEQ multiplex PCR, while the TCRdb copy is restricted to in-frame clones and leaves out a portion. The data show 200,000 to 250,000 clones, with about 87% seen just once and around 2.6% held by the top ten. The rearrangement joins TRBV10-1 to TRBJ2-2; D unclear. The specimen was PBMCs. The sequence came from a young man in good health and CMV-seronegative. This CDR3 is CAGVLRPDPTGELFF. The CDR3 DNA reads TGCGCCGGCGTACTGAGGCCAGACCCCACCGGGGAGCTGTTTTTT.